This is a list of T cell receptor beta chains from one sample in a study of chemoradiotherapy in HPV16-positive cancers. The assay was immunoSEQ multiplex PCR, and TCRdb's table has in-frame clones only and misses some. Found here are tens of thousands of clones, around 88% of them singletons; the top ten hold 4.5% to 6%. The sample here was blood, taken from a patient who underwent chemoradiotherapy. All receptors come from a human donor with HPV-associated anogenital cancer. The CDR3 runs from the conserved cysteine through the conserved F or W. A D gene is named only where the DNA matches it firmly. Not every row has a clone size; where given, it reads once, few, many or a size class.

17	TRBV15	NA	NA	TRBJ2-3	CATSRGRGSSSTDTQYF	TGTGCCACCAGCAGAGGCAGGGGAAGTTCTAGCACAGATACGCAGTATTTT
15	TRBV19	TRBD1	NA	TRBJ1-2	CASSISTGGENGYTF	TGTGCCAGTAGTATCTCGACAGGGGGCGAGAATGGCTACACCTTC
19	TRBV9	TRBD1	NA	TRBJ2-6	CASSVGVTGVYSGANVLTF	TGTGCCAGCAGCGTAGGAGTTACAGGGGTCTACTCTGGGGCCAACGTCCTGACTTTC
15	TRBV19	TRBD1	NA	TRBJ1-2	CASSSYRGENYGYTF	TGTGCCAGTAGTTCATACAGGGGAGAAAACTATGGCTACACCTTC
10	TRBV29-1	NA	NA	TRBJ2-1	CSGVGNEQFF	TGCAGCGGTGTGGGTAATGAGCAGTTCTTC
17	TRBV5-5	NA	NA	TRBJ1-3	CASSRGNVEGSGNTIYF	TGTGCCAGCAGCCGGGGTAATGTGGAGGGCTCTGGAAACACCATATATTTT
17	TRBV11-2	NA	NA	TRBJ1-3	CASIGSGGRYSGNTIYF	TGTGCCAGCATAGGCTCGGGCGGCAGGTACTCTGGAAACACCATATATTTT
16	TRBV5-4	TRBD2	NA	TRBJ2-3	CASSGGTSGSLDTQYF	TGTGCCAGCAGCGGAGGAACTAGCGGGAGTTTAGATACGCAGTATTTT
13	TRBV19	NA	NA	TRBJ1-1	CASSVSGFTEAFF	TGTGCCAGTAGTGTATCAGGGTTCACTGAAGCTTTCTTT
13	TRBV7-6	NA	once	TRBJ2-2	CASSLTVLGELFF	TGTGCCAGCAGCTTAACTGTTCTAGGGGAGCTGTTTTTT
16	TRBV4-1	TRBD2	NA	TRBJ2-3	CASSQGTSGYTDTQYF	TGCGCCAGCAGCCAAGGGACTAGCGGTTACACAGATACGCAGTATTTT
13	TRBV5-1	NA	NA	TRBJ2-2	CASTPGNTGELFF	TGCGCCAGCACCCCGGGGAACACCGGGGAGCTGTTTTTT
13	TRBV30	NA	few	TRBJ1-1	CAWSNLPNTEAFF	TGTGCCTGGAGTAATCTTCCGAACACTGAAGCTTTCTTT
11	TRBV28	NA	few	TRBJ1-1	CASSLPGYAFF	TGTGCCAGCAGTTTACCGGGGTACGCTTTCTTT
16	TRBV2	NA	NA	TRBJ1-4	CASRGMGAPTNEKLFF	TGTGCCAGCAGGGGGATGGGGGCTCCAACTAATGAAAAACTGTTTTTT
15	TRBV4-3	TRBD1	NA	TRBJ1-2	CASSLRDRANYGYTF	TGCGCCAGCAGCCTCCGGGACAGAGCTAACTATGGCTACACCTTC
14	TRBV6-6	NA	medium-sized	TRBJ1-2	CASRNAGQYYGYTF	TGTGCCAGCAGAAATGCCGGACAGTACTATGGCTACACCTTC
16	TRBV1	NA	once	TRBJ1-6	CTSSQKVGENGSPLHF	TGCACCAGCAGCCAAAAAGTTGGGGAAAACGGTTCACCCCTCCACTTT
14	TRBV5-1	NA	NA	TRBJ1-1	CASSLARANTEAFF	TGCGCCAGCAGCTTGGCCAGAGCTAACACTGAAGCTTTCTTT
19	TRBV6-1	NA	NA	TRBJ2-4	CASSEATPGPGGPGGIQYF	TGTGCCAGCAGTGAAGCCACACCGGGCCCGGGGGGCCCCGGTGGCATTCAGTACTTC
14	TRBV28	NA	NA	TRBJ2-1	CASRAAGSYNEQFF	TGTGCCAGCAGGGCGGCGGGTTCCTACAATGAGCAGTTCTTC
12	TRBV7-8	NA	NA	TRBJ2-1	CASSQRANEQFF	TGTGCCAGCAGCCAACGGGCCAATGAGCAGTTCTTC